A selection of T cell receptor beta chains follows, all from one sample in a study of long-term antiretroviral therapy in people with HIV. Some clones are missing from TCRdb's copy, which holds only in-frame ones; the method was immunoSEQ multiplex PCR. The sample lists some 25,000 clones; 79% were seen once. This material consisted of unsorted PBMCs, taken 2.1 years after starting antiretroviral therapy. The receptor set was obtained from a man under 40 with HIV. The CDR3 runs from the conserved cysteine through the conserved F or W. Fields, in order: clone size, D gene, V gene, J gene, CDR3 protein, CDR3 DNA. D genes are given only for firm matches. The size field is filled for only some rows; it gives once, few, many or a size class.

>NA|NA|TRBV9|TRBJ2-3
CASSLGGTSTDTQYF
TGTGCCAGCAGCCTCGGAGGAACTAGCACAGATACGCAGTATTTT
>NA|NA|TRBV28|TRBJ2-7
CASSVTRVLDEQYF
TGTGCCAGCAGTGTCACCAGGGTGTTGGACGAGCAGTACTTC
>NA|NA|TRBV11-2|TRBJ2-7
CASSLGLAYEQYF
TGTGCCAGCAGCTTAGGACTAGCCTACGAGCAGTACTTC
>NA|TRBD1|TRBV5-6|TRBJ1-2
CASSPGQLIFYGYTF
TGTGCCAGCAGCCCGGGACAGCTGATCTTTTATGGCTACACCTTC
>few|NA|TRBV7-9|TRBJ2-7
CASSLGWGHEQYF
TGTGCCAGCAGCTTAGGGTGGGGACACGAGCAGTACTTC
>NA|NA|TRBV7-9|TRBJ1-1
CASSLEGRMNTEAFF
TGTGCCAGCAGCTTAGAGGGACGGATGAACACTGAAGCTTTCTTT
>NA|TRBD1|TRBV5-1|TRBJ2-1
CASSSGQSSYNEQFF
TGCGCCAGCAGCTCGGGACAGTCCTCCTACAATGAGCAGTTCTTC
>NA|NA|TRBV5-3|TRBJ1-1
CARSSIHVNTEAFF
TGTGCCAGAAGCTCAATTCATGTAAACACTGAAGCTTTCTTT
>NA|TRBD1|TRBV29-1|TRBJ2-2
CSARQGAGGELFF
TGCAGCGCTAGACAGGGGGCTGGCGGGGAGCTGTTTTTT
>NA|TRBD1|TRBV6-6|TRBJ2-5
CASSDRDEQETQYF
TGTGCCAGCAGTGACAGGGACGAGCAAGAGACCCAGTACTTC
>NA|NA|TRBV14|TRBJ2-1
CASSQVQGFGNEQFF
TGTGCCAGCAGCCAAGTCCAGGGGTTTGGCAATGAGCAGTTCTTC
>NA|NA|TRBV27|TRBJ1-2
CASMPGPGGYGYTF
TGTGCCAGCATGCCGGGCCCGGGGGGCTATGGCTACACCTTC
>medium-sized|TRBD1|TRBV28|TRBJ2-7
CASSSYGQGLSYEQYF
TGTGCCAGCAGTTCCTACGGACAGGGTTTATCTTACGAGCAGTACTTC
>NA|TRBD1|TRBV11-2|TRBJ2-7
CASSPRGQGAYEQYF
TGTGCCAGCAGCCCCCGGGGACAGGGGGCTTACGAGCAGTACTTC
>NA|TRBD2|TRBV9|TRBJ2-1
CASSVAGLAYNEQFF
TGTGCCAGCAGCGTAGCTGGACTAGCTTACAATGAGCAGTTCTTC
>NA|NA|TRBV5-1|TRBJ2-3
CASSLGTAGPTPTDTQYF
TGCGCCAGCAGCTTGGGCACGGCGGGGCCCACTCCTACAGATACGCAGTATTTT
>once|NA|TRBV7-9|TRBJ1-5
CASSLEGFDQPQHF
TGTGCCAGCAGCTTAGAGGGATTCGATCAGCCCCAGCATTTT
>NA|TRBD2|TRBV7-9|TRBJ2-2
CASSPVPRAGGLSTGELFF
TGTGCCAGCAGCCCCGTCCCTAGAGCGGGAGGGCTGAGCACCGGGGAGCTGTTTTTT
>NA|NA|TRBV6-5|TRBJ1-2
CASSGGKAGYTF
TGTGCCAGCAGTGGGGGGAAGGCTGGCTACACCTTC
>NA|NA|TRBV5-1|TRBJ1-1
CASSFTNTEAFF
TGCGCCAGCAGCTTTACGAACACTGAAGCTTTCTTT
>NA|NA|TRBV11-3|TRBJ1-2
CASSPWTEAADTF
TGTGCCAGCAGCCCATGGACAGAGGCGGCGGACACCTTC
>NA|TRBD2|TRBV7-2|TRBJ2-2
CASSLVAGGVGELFF
TGTGCCAGCAGCTTAGTGGCGGGAGGGGTCGGGGAGCTGTTTTTT
>NA|TRBD1|TRBV28|TRBJ1-5
CASSLMIGQGGYSNQPQHF
TGTGCCAGCAGCCTTATGATAGGGCAGGGGGGTTATAGCAATCAGCCCCAGCATTTT
>NA|NA|TRBV12-5|TRBJ1-1
CASGLQWGFGMNTEAFF
TGTGCTAGTGGTTTGCAGTGGGGGTTTGGAATGAACACTGAAGCTTTCTTT
>NA|TRBD1|TRBV18|TRBJ2-3
CASSQNEWTGRQYF
TGTGCCAGCTCACAAAACGAGTGGACAGGACGGCAGTATTTT
>NA|NA|TRBV5-5|TRBJ1-4
CASFAGTGHEKLFF
TGTGCCAGCTTCGCCGGGACCGGTCATGAAAAACTGTTTTTT
>NA|NA|TRBV30|TRBJ1-1
CAWSERGWGAEAFF
TGTGCCTGGAGTGAGAGGGGGTGGGGGGCTGAAGCTTTCTTT
>NA|TRBD2|TRBV19|TRBJ2-1
CASSMLLAGGGEQFF
TGTGCCAGTAGTATGTTACTAGCGGGAGGGGGTGAGCAGTTCTTC
>once|NA|TRBV5-5|TRBJ2-2
CASSSTLQGQGGELFF
TGTGCCAGCAGCTCAACCCTCCAGGGGCAGGGCGGGGAGCTGTTTTTT
>NA|TRBD1|TRBV10-3|TRBJ2-7
CATQTGSSYEQYF
TGTGCCACCCAGACAGGGTCCTCCTACGAGCAGTACTTC
>NA|NA|TRBV5-1|TRBJ2-3
CASSLGGTDTQYF
TGCGCCAGCAGCTTGGGAGGGACAGATACGCAGTATTTT
>few|NA|TRBV11-3|TRBJ2-3
CASSLGGTTLSTTDTQYF
TGTGCCAGCAGCTTAGGTGGGACGACCCTTTCAACCACAGATACGCAGTATTTT
>NA|NA|TRBV7-2|TRBJ1-4
CASSLGLGEKLFF
TGTGCCAGCAGCTTAGGGTTAGGTGAAAAACTGTTTTTT
>once|NA|TRBV7-2|TRBJ2-5
CASRLGHIETQYF
TGTGCCAGCAGGTTGGGCCATATAGAGACCCAGTACTTC
>NA|TRBD2|TRBV5-1|TRBJ2-5
CASFLAGGGQETQYF
TGCGCCAGCTTTTTAGCGGGGGGCGGACAAGAGACCCAGTACTTC
>NA|TRBD2|TRBV25-1|TRBJ2-3
CASNPGTSGGRFRNTQYF
TGTGCTTCTAACCCGGGGACTAGCGGGGGGCGCTTTCGTAATACGCAGTATTTT
>NA|TRBD2|TRBV2|TRBJ2-7
CASSVGTRGEQYF
TGTGCCAGCAGTGTGGGGACTAGGGGCGAGCAGTACTTC
>few|NA|TRBV30|TRBJ2-7
CAWRVSSQYEQYF
TGTGCCTGGAGGGTGTCTAGCCAGTACGAGCAGTACTTC
>NA|TRBD1|TRBV5-1|TRBJ2-1
CASSSRQGRSYNEQFF
TGCGCCAGCAGCAGCCGACAGGGGAGGTCCTACAATGAGCAGTTCTTC
>NA|TRBD1|TRBV5-6|TRBJ2-7
CASSRPGTAYEQYF
TGTGCCAGCAGCCGCCCCGGGACAGCCTACGAGCAGTACTTC
>NA|TRBD1|TRBV29-1|TRBJ2-5
CSVLGQGLKTQYF
TGCAGCGTCCTGGGACAGGGGCTGAAGACCCAGTACTTC
>once|TRBD1|TRBV9|TRBJ2-3
CASSGSGTGGGTDTQYF
TGTGCCAGCAGCGGTTCCGGGACAGGGGGCGGGACAGATACGCAGTATTTT
>NA|NA|TRBV6-4|TRBJ1-1
CASSDTENTEAFF
TGTGCCAGCAGTGACACGGAAAACACTGAAGCTTTCTTT
>NA|NA|TRBV10-3|TRBJ1-1
CAISVGGRPEAFF
TGTGCCATCAGTGTAGGAGGGCGGCCAGAAGCTTTCTTT
>NA|TRBD2|TRBV29-1|TRBJ2-1
CSVPLAAHYNEQFF
TGCAGCGTACCGCTAGCGGCCCACTACAATGAGCAGTTCTTC